The source of this T cell receptor (beta chain) is a study of blood T cell repertoires in COVID-19. Across the study: Samples representing acute and convalescent COVID-19 were sourced from the United States, Italy and Spain. The cDNA or gDNA used as material had been derived from T cells, B-cell-depleted T cells, or PBMCs.

In the authors' methods: It was from reference gene primer amplification that nucleated cell counts were estimated. Measured with immunoSEQ multiplex PCR; TCRdb has only the in-frame clones, and not every one. V, J and clone size were drawn from that table, and D and trimming were deduced from the DNA. In the table there are hundreds of thousands of clones, roughly nine tenths of which are singletons. The sequenced material came from peripheral blood. This clonotype was sampled from a man aged 55-75 years with COVID-19, enrolled during active disease.

CDR3 sequence (DNA): TGTGCCAGTAGTATTAACAGGGAAGGCACCGGGGAGCTGTTTTTT. It specifies CASSINREGTGELFF. This chain uses TRBV19 with TRBJ2-2; D perhaps matches TRBD1 (6 bases). This CDR3 region has 15 residues. V lost 3 bases, J lost 4 bases, and 12 bases lay in between. Per germline, CDR1 LNHDA and CDR2 SQIVND (reference sequence).